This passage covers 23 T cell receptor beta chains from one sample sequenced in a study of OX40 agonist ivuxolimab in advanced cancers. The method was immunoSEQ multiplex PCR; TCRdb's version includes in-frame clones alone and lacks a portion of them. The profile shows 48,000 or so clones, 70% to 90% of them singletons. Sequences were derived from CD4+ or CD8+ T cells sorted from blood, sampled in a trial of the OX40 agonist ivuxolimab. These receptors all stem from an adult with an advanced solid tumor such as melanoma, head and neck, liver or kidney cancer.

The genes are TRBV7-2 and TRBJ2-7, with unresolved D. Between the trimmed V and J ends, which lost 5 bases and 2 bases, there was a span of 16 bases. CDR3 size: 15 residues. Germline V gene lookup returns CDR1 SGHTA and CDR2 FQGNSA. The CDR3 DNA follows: TGTGCCAGCAGCCCAAATCATGGGCCTACCTACGAGCAGTACTTC. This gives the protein CASSPNHGPTYEQYF.

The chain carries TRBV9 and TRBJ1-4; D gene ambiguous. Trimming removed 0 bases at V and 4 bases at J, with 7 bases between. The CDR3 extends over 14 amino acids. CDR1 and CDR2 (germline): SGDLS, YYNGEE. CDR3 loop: CASSVGGINEKLFF. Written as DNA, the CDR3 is TGTGCCAGCAGCGTAGGAGGGATTAATGAAAAACTGTTTTTT.

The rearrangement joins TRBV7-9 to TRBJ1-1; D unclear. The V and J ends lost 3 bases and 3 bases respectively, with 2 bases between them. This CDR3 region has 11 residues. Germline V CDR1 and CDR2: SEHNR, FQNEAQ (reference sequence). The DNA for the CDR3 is TGTGCCAGCAGCTTCGACACTGAAGCTTTCTTT. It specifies CASSFDTEAFF.

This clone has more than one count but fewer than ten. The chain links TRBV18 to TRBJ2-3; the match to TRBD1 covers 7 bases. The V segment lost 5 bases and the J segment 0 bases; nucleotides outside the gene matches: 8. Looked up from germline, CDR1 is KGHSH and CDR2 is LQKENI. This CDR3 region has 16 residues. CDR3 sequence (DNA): TGTGCCAGCTCAGCTAAAGGGACAGTTAGCACAGATACGCAGTATTTT. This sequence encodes CASSAKGTVSTDTQYF.

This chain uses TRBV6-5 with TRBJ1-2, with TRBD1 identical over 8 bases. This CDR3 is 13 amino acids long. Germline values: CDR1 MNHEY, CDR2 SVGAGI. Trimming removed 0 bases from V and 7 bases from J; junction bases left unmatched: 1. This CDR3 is CASSYSRGLGYTF. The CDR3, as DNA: TGTGCCAGCAGTTACTCCAGGGGGCTTGGCTACACCTTC.

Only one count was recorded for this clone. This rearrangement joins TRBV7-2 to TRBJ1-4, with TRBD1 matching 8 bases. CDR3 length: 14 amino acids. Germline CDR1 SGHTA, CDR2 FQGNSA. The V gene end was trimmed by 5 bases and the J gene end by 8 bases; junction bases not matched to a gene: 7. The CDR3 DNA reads TGTGCCAGCAGCCTCGACAGGGGTGGGGAAAAACTGTTTTTT. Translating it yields CASSLDRGGEKLFF. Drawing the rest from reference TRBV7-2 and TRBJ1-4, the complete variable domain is GAGVSQSPSNKVTEKGKDVELRCDPISGHTALYWYRQSLGQGLEFLIYFQGNSAPDKSGLPSDRFSAERTGGSVSTLTIQRTQQEDSAVYLCASSLDRGGEKLFFGSGTQLSVL.

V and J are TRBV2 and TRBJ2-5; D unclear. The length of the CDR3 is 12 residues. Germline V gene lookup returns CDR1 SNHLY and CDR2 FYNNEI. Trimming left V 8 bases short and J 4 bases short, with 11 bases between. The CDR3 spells CASRDNLETQYF. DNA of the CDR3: TGTGCCAGCCGCGACAACCTAGAGACCCAGTACTTC.

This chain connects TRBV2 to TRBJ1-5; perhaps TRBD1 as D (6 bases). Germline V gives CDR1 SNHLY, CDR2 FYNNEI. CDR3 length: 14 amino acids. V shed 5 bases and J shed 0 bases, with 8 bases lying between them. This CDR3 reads CASSTGISNQPQHF. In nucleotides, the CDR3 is TGTGCCAGCAGTACAGGGATTAGCAATCAGCCCCAGCATTTT.

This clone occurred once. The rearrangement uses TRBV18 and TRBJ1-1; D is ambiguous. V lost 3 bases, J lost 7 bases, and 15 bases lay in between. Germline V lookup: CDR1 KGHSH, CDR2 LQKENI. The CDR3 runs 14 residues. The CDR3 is CASSPLQQVFEAFF. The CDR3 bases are TGTGCCAGCTCACCGCTCCAACAAGTTTTTGAAGCTTTCTTT.

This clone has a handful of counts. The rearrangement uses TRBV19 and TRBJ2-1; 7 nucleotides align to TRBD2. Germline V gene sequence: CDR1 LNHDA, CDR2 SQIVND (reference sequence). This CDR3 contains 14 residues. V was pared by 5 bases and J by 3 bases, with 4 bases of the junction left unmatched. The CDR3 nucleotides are TGTGCCAGTAGTCCTGAGCGGGGCTACAATGAGCAGTTCTTC. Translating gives CASSPERGYNEQFF.

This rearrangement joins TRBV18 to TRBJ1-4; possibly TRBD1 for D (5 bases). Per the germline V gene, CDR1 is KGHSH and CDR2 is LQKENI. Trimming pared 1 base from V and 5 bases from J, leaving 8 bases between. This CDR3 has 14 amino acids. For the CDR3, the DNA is TGTGCCAGCTCACCACAGGGGCGGAATGAAAAACTGTTTTTT. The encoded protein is CASSPQGRNEKLFF.

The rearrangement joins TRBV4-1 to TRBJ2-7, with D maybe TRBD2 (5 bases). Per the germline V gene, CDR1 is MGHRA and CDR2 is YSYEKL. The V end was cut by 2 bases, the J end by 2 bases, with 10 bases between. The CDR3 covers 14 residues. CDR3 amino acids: CASSQRTEAYEQYF. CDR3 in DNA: TGCGCCAGCAGCCAACGGACGGAGGCCTACGAGCAGTACTTC.

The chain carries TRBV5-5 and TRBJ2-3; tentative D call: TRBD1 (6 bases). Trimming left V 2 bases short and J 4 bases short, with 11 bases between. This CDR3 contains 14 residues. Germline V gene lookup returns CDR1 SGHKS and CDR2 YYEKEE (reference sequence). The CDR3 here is CASSLDRQADTQYF. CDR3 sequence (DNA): TGTGCCAGCAGCTTAGACAGGCAGGCAGATACGCAGTATTTT.

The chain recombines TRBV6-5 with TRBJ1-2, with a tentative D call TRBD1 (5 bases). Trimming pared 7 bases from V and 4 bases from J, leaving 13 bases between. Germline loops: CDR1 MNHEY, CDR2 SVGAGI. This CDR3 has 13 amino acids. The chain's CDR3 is CASNPTESYGYTF. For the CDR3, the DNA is TGTGCCAGCAATCCGACAGAATCCTATGGCTACACCTTC.

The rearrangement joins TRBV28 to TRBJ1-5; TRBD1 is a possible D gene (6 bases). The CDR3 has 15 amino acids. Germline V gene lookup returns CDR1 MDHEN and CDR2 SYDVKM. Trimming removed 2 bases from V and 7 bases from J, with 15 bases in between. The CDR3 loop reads CASSLGGRAEQPQHF. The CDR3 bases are TGTGCCAGCAGTTTAGGGGGCAGGGCGGAGCAGCCCCAGCATTTT. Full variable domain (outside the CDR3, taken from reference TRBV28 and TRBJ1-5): DVKVTQSSRYLVKRTGEKVFLECVQDMDHENMFWYRQDPGLGLRLIYFSYDVKMKEKGDIPEGYSVSREKKERFSLILESASTNQTSMYLCASSLGGRAEQPQHFGDGTRLSIL.

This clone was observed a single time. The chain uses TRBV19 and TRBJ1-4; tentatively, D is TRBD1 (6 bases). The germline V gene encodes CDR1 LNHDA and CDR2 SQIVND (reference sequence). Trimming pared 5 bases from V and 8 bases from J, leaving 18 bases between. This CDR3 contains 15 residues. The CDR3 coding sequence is TGTGCCAGTAGTGCCCAGTCCAGGGGCAGGGAAAAACTGTTTTTT. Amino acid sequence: CASSAQSRGREKLFF.

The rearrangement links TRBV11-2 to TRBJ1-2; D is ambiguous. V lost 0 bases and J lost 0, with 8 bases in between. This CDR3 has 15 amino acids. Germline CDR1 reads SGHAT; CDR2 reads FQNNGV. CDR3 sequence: CASSLDGSANYGYTF. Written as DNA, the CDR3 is TGTGCCAGCAGCTTAGACGGCAGCGCTAACTATGGCTACACCTTC. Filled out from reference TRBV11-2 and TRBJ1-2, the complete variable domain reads EAGVAQSPRYKIIEKRQSVAFWCNPISGHATLYWYQQILGQGPKLLIQFQNNGVVDDSQLPKDRFSAERLKGVDSTLKIQPAKLEDSAVYLCASSLDGSANYGYTFGSGTRLTVV.

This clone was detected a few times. The CDR3 nucleotides read TGTGCCAGCAGTAGGGGGCACGAGCAGTACTTC. Protein product: CASSRGHEQYF. The chain combines TRBV6-5 with TRBJ2-7; TRBD1 agrees at 7 bases. With 5 bases clipped from V and 5 bases from J, the junction kept 0 bases outside the gene matches. The CDR3 has 11 residues. Germline V lookup: CDR1 MNHEY, CDR2 SVGAGI.

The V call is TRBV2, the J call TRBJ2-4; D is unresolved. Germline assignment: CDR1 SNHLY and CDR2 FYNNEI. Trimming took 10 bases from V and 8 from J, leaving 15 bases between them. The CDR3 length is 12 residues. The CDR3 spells CAKEPPGDIQYF. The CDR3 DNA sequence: TGTGCCAAGGAGCCTCCTGGGGACATTCAGTACTTC.

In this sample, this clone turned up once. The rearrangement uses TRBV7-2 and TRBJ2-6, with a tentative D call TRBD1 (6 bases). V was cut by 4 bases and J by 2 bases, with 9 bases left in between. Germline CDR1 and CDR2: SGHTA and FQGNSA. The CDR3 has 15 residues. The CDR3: CASSYGGPGANVLTF. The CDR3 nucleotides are TGTGCCAGCAGCTATGGGGGCCCTGGGGCCAACGTCCTGACTTTC.

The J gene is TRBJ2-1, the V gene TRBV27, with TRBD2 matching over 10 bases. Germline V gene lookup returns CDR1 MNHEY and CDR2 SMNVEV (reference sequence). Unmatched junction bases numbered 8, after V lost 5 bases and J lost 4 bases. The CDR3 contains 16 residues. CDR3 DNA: TGTGCCAGCAGTCTACTTAGGACTAGCGGATACAATGAGCAGTTCTTC. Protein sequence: CASSLLRTSGYNEQFF.

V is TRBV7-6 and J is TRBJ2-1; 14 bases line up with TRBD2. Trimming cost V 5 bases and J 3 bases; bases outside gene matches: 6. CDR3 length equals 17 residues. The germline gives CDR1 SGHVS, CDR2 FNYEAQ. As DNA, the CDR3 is TGTGCCAGCAGCCTAGGGACTAGCGGGAGTGGCTACAATGAGCAGTTCTTC. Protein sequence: CASSLGTSGSGYNEQFF.

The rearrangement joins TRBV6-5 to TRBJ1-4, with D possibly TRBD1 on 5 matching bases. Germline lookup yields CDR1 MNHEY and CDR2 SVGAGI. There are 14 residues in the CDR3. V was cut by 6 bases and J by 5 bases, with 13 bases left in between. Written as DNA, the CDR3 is TGTGCCAGCAGAGTCGGGACGGTAAATGAAAAACTGTTTTTT. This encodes CASRVGTVNEKLFF.